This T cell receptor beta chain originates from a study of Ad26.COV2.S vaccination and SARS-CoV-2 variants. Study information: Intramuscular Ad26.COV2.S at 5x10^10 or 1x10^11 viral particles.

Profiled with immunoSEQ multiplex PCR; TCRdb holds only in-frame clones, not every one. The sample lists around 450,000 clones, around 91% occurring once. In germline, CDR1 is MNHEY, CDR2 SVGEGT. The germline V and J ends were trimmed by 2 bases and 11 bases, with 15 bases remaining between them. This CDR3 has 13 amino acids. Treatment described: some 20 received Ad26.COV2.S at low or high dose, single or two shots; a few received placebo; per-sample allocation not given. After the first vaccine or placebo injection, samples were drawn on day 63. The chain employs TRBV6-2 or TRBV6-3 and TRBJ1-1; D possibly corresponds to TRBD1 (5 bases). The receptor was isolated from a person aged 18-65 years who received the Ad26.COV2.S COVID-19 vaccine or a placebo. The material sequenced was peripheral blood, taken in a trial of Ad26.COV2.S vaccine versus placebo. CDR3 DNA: TGTGCCAGCAGTTACCCGGCGGGGGGAAGGGCTTTCTTT. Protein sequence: CASSYPAGGRAFF.